The 7 T cell receptor beta chains below all came from one sample that was sequenced in a study of graft-versus-host responses after intestinal transplantation. Only in-frame clones appear in the TCRdb table, and some are missing; sequencing was by immunoSEQ multiplex PCR. Here the sample spans around 120,000 clones, 90% being singletons. These receptors have no known antigen. The sequencing here drew on unstimulated CD4+ T cells sorted from spleen or lymph node cells, taken before intestinal transplant. These receptors came from a human donor who received an intestinal transplant.

This clone was seen just once. The chain uses TRBV5-1 and TRBJ2-7; a weak D match, TRBD2 (6 bases). The CDR3 runs 13 residues. Trimming cost V 0 bases and J 4 bases, with 8 bases left between them. Germline values: CDR1 SGHRS, CDR2 YFSETQ. The CDR3 nucleotides read TGCGCCAGCAGCTTGGAAGGGAGGTACGAGCAGTACTTC. Protein product: CASSLEGRYEQYF.

The V and J genes are TRBV18 and TRBJ2-3; 10 bases agree with TRBD2. Germline V gene data show CDR1 as KGHSH and CDR2 as LQKENI. CDR3 length: 16 amino acids. V shed 1 base and J 1 base; nucleotides not matched to a gene: 2. The CDR3 is CASSPLGLAGTDTQYF. DNA of the CDR3: TGTGCCAGCTCACCACTAGGACTAGCGGGCACAGATACGCAGTATTTT.

This chain uses TRBV7-8 with TRBJ2-1; D may be TRBD2 (6 bases). Germline CDR1 SGHVS, CDR2 FQNEAQ. V lost 2 bases, J lost 12 bases, and 23 bases lay in between. The CDR3 is 16 residues long. The CDR3 DNA reads TGTGCCAGCAGCTTACGGGCGGCTAGCGAACAAAGGGGGCAGTTCTTC. It specifies CASSLRAASEQRGQFF.

This chain links TRBV4-1 with TRBJ1-5; no firm D call. Germline lookup yields CDR1 MGHRA and CDR2 YSYEKL. The CDR3 loop spans 13 amino acids. With 2 bases removed from V and 7 bases from J, the gap between germline ends came to 9 bases. The CDR3 sequence is CASSQHLEQPQHF. The CDR3 nucleotides read TGCGCCAGCAGCCAACACCTCGAGCAGCCCCAGCATTTT.

J is TRBJ1-5 and V is TRBV18, with D uncertain. Germline CDR1 is KGHSH and CDR2 is LQKENI. Deletions cut 6 bases from V and 4 bases from J, with 10 bases between. The CDR3 runs 13 residues. CDR3 coding DNA: TGTGCCAGCTCTCAAGAGGCGAATCAGCCCCAGCATTTT. It codes for CASSQEANQPQHF.

This chain links TRBV5-6 with TRBJ1-1; TRBD1 aligns across 7 bases. Germline CDR1 reads SGHDT; CDR2 reads YYEEEE. J gave up 6 bases and V 1 base, and 6 bases lay outside the gene matches. CDR3 length equals 14 residues. The CDR3 DNA sequence: TGTGCCAGCAGCTTGCCAGGGGGAACGGCTGAAGCTTTCTTT. Translating gives CASSLPGGTAEAFF.

CDR3 sequence: CASSHPGLANYEQYF. Written as DNA, the CDR3 is TGCGCCAGCAGCCACCCAGGACTGGCGAACTACGAGCAGTACTTC. The rearrangement links TRBV4-1 to TRBJ2-7, with TRBD2 as a possible D gene (5 bases). The V gene's germline CDR1 is MGHRA and CDR2 YSYEKL. The CDR3 extends over 15 amino acids. The V end was cut by 3 bases, the J end by 3 bases, with 15 bases between.